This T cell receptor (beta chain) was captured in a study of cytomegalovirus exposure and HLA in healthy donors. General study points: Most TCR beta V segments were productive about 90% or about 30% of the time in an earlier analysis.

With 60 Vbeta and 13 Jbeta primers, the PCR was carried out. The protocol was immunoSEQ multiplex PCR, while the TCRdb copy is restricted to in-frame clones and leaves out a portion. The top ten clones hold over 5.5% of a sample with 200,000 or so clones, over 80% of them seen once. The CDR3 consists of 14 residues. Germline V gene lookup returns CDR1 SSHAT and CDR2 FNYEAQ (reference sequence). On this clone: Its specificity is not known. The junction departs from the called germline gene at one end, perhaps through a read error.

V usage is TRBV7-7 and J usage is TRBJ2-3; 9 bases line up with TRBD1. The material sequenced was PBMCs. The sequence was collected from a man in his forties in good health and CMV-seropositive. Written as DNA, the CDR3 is TGTGCTAGCAGCGCACAGGGGGCGATCGATACGCAGTATTTT. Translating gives CASSAQGAIDTQYF.